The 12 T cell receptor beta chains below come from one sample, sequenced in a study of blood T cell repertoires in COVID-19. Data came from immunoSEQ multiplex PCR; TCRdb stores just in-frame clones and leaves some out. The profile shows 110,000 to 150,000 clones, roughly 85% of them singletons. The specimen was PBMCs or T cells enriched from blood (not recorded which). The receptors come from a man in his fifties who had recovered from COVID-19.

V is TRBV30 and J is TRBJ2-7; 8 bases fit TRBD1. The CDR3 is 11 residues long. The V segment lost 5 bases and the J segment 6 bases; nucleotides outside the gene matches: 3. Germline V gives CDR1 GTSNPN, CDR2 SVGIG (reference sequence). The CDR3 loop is CAWQGAGEQYF. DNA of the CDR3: TGTGCCTGGCAGGGGGCGGGCGAGCAGTACTTC. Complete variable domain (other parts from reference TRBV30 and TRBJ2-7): SQTIHQWPATLVQPVGSPLSLECTVEGTSNPNLYWYRQAAGRGLQLLFYSVGIGQISSEVPQNLSASRPQDRQFILSSKKLLLSDSGFYLCAWQGAGEQYFGPGTRLTVT.

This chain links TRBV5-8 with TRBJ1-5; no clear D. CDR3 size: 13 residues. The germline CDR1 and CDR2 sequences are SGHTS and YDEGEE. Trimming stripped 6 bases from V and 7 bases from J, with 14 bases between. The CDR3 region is CASNNPPGQPQHF. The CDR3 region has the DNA TGTGCCAGCAACAACCCCCCGGGGCAGCCCCAGCATTTT.

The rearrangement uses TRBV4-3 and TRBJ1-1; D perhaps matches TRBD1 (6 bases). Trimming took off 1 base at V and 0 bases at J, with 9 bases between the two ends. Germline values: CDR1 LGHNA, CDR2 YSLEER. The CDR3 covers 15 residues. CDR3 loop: CASSQGGQLNTEAFF. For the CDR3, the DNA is TGCGCCAGCAGCCAAGGTGGACAGCTGAACACTGAAGCTTTCTTT.

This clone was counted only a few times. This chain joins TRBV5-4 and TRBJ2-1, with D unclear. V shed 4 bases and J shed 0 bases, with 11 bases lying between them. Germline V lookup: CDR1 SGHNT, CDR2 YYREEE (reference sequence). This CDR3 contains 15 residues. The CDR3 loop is CASSPTSSSYNEQFF. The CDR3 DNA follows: TGTGCCAGCAGCCCGACTTCCAGCTCCTACAATGAGCAGTTCTTC.

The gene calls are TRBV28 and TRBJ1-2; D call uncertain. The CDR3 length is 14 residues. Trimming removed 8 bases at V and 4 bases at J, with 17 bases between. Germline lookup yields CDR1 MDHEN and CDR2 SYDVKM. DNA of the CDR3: TGTGCCAGCCTAAATCGGGGTGGAGGCTATGGCTACACCTTC. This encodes CASLNRGGGYGYTF.

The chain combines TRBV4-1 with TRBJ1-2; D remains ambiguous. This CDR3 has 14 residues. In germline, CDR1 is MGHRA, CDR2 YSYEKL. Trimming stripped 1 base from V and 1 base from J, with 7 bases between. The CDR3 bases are TGCGCCAGCAGCCAAGGCGTGGTTAACTATGGCTACACCTTC. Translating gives CASSQGVVNYGYTF.

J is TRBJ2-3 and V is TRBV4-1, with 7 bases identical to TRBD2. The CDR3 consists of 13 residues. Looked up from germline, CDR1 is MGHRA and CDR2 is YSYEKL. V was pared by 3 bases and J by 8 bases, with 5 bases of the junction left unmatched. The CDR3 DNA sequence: TGCGCCAGCAGCCACCTCAGCGGGGCTACGCAGTATTTT. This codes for CASSHLSGATQYF.

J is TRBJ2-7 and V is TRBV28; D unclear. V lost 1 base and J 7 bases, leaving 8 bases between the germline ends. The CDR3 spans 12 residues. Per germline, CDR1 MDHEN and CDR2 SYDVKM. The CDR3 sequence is CASSLSYLEQYF. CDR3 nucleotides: TGTGCCAGCAGTTTATCCTATTTGGAGCAGTACTTC. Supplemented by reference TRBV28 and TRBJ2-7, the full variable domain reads DVKVTQSSRYLVKRTGEKVFLECVQDMDHENMFWYRQDPGLGLRLIYFSYDVKMKEKGDIPEGYSVSREKKERFSLILESASTNQTSMYLCASSLSYLEQYFGPGTRLTVT.

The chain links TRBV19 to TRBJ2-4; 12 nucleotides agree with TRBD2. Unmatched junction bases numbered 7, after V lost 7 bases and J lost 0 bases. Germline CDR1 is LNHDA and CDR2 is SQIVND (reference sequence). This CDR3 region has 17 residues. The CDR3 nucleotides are TGTGCCAGTACCCCGATGGGACTAGCGGGAGCCAAAAACATTCAGTACTTC. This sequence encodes CASTPMGLAGAKNIQYF. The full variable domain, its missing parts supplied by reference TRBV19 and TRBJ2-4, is DGGITQSPKYLFRKEGQNVTLSCEQNLNHDAMYWYRQDPGQGLRLIYYSQIVNDFQKGDIAEGYSVSREKKESFPLTVTSAQKNPTAFYLCASTPMGLAGAKNIQYFGAGTRLSVL.

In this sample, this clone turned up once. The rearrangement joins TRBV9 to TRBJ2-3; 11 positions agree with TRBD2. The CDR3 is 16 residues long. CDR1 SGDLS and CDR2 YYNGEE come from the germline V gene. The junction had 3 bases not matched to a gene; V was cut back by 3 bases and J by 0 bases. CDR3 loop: CASSASGGKSTDTQYF. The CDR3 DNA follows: TGTGCCAGCAGCGCTAGCGGGGGGAAGAGCACAGATACGCAGTATTTT. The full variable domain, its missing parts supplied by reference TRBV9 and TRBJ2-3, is DSGVTQTPKHLITATGQRVTLRCSPRSGDLSVYWYQQSLDQGLQFLIQYYNGEERAKGNILERFSAQQFPDLHSELNLSSLELGDSALYFCASSASGGKSTDTQYFGPGTRLTVL.

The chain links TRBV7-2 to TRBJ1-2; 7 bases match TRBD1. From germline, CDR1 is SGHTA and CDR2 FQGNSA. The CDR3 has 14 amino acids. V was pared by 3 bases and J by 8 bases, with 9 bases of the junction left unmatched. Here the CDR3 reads CASSLDRTYGGYTF. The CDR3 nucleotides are TGTGCCAGCAGCTTGGACAGGACCTATGGAGGCTACACCTTC.

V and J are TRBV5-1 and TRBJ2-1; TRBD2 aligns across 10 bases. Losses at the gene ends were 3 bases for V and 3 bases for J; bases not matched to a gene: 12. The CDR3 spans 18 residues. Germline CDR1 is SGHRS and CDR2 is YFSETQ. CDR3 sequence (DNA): TGCGCCAGCAGCTCAACTAGCGGGGCCACCCGAGTCTACAATGAGCAGTTCTTC. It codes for CASSSTSGATRVYNEQFF. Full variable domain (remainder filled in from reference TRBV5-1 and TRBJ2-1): KAGVTQTPRYLIKTRGQQVTLSCSPISGHRSVSWYQQTPGQGLQFLFEYFSETQRNKGNFPGRFSGRQFSNSRSEMNVSTLELGDSALYLCASSSTSGATRVYNEQFFGPGTRLTVL.